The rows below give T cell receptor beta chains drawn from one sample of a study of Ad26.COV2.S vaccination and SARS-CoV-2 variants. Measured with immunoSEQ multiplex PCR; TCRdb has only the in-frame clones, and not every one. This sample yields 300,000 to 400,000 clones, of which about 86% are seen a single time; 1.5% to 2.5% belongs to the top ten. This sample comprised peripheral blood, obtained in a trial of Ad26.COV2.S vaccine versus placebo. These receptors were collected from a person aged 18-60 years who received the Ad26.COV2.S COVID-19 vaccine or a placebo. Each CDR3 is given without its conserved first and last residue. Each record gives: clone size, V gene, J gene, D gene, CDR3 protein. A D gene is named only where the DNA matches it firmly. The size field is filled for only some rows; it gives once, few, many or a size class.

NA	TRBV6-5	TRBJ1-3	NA	ASIPPGVVGNTIY
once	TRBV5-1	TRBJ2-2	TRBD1	ASSSSGQGSAGELF
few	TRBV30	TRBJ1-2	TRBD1	AWSDPWTGGDYGYT
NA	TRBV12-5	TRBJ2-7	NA	ASGLAPGAYEQY
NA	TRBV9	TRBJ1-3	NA	ASSLRTDTNTIY
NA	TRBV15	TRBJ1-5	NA	ATSRKRLQSNQPQH
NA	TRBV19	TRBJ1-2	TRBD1	ASSDRDRGLNYGYT
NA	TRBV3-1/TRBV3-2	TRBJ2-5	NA	ASRDRHAETQY
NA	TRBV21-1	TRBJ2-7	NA	ASSKEGKGRYEQY
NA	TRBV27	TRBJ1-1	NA	ASSLMAGVLEAF
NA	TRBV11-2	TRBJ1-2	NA	ASSPRSTNYGYT
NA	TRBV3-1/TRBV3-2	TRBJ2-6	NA	ASSLRGSGANVLT
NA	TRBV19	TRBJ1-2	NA	ASSIGDARSYGYT
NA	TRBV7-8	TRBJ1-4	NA	ASSLGTEKLF
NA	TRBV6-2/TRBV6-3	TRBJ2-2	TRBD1	ASSYSRTGSNTGELF
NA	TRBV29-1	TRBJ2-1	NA	SVGPAGDEQF
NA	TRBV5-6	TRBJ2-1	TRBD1	ASSWTGNEQF
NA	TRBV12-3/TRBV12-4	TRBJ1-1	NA	ASTNIFTEAF
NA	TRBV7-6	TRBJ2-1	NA	ASSLGGHNEQF
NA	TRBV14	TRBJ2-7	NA	ASSRSGLPYEQY
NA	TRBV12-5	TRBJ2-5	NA	ASALSEETQY
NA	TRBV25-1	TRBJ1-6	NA	ASSDPRQLYSPLH
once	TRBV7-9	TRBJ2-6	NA	ASSLAGGISSGANVLT
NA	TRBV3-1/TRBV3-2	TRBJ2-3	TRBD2	ASALAGTDTQY
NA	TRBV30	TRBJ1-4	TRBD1	AWSLGGRGNEKLF
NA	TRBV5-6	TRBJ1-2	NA	ASSSDGNYGYT
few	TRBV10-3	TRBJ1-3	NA	AISDHWVGGNTIY
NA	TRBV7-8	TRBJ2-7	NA	ASSATSGVAYEQY
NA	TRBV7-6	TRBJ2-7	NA	ASSLVSGAGVEQY